This T cell receptor beta chain is from a study of blood T cell repertoires in COVID-19. In the source study's methods: Nucleated cell counts were estimated from reference gene primer amplification. Data came from immunoSEQ multiplex PCR; TCRdb stores just in-frame clones and leaves some out. The V and J calls and the clone size are those of that table, but D and trimming were determined from the DNA. The sample records hundreds of thousands of clones, 89% being singletons. The cohort comprised adults aged roughly 18 to 95 years residing in approximately 25 US areas. The germline CDR1 and CDR2 sequences are MNHEY and SVGAGI. The CDR3 loop spans 14 amino acids. V shed 7 bases, J shed 6 bases, and the junction held 6 bases outside the gene matches.

The clonotype was recovered from a young woman who had recovered from COVID-19. Sequences were obtained from PBMCs or T cells enriched from blood (not recorded which). This chain links TRBV6-5 with TRBJ1-3; 10 nucleotides match TRBD1. The CDR3 reads CASKQGTGVNTIYF. The DNA of the CDR3 is TGTGCCAGCAAACAAGGGACAGGGGTAAACACCATATATTTT.